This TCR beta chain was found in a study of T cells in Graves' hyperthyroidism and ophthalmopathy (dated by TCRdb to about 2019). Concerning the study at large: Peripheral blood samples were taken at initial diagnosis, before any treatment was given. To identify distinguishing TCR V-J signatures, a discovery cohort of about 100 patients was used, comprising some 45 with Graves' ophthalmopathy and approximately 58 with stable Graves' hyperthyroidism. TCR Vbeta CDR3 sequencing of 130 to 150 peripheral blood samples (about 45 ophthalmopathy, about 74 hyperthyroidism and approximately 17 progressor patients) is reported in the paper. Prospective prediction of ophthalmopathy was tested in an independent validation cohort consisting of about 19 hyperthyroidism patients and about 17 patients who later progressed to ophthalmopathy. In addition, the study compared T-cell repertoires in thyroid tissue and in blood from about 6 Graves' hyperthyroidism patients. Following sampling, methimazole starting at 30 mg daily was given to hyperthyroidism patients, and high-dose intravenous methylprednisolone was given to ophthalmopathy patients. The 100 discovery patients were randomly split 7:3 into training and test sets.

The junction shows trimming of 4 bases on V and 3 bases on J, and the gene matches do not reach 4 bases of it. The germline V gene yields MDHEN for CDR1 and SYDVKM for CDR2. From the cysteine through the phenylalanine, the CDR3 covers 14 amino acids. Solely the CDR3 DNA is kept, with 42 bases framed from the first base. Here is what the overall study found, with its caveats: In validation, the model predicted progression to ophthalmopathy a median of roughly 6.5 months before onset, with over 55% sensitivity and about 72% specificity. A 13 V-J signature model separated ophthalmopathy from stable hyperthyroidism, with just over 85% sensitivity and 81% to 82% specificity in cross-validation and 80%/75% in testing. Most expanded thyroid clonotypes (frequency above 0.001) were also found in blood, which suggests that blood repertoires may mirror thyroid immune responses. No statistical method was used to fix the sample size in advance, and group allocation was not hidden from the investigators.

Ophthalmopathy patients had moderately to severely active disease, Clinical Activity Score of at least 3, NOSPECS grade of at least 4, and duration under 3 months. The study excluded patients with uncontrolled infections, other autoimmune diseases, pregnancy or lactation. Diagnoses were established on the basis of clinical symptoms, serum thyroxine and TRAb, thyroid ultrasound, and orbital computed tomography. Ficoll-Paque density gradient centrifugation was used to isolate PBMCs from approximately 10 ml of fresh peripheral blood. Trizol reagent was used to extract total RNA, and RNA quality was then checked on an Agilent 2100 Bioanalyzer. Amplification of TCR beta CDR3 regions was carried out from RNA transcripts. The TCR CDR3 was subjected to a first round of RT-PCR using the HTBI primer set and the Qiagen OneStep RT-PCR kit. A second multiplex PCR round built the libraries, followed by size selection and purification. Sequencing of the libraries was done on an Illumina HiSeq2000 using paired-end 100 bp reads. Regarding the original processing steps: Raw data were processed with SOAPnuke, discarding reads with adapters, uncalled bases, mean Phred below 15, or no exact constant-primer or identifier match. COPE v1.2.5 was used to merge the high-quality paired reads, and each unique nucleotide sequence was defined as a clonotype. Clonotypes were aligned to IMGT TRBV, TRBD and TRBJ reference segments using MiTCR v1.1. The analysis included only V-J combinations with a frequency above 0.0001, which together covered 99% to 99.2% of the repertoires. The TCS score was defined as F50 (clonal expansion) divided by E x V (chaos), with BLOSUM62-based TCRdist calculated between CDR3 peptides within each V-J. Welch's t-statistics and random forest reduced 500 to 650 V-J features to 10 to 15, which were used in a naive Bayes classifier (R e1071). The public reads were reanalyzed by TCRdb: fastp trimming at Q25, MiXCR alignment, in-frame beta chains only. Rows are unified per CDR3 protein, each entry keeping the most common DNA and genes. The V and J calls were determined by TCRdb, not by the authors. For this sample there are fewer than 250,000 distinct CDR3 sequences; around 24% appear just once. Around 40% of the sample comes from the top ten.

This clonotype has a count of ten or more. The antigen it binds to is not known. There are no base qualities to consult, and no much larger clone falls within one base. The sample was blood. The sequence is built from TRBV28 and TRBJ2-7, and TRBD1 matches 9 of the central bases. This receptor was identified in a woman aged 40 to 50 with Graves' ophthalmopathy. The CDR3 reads CASSSGQGYYEQYF. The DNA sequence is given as TGTGCCAGCAGTTCCGGACAGGGGTACTACGAGCAGTACTTC.